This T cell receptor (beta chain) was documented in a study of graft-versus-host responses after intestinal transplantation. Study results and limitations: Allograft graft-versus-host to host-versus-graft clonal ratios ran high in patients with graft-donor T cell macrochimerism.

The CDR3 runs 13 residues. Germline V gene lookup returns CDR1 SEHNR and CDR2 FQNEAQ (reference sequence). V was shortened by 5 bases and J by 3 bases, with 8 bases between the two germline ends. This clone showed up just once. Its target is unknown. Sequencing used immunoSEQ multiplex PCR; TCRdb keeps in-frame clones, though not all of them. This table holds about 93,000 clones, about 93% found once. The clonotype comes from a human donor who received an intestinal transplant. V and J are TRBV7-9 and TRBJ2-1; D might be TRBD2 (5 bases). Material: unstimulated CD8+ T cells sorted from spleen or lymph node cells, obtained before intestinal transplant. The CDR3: CASSDRDYNEQFF. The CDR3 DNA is TGTGCCAGCAGCGACCGGGACTACAATGAGCAGTTCTTC.